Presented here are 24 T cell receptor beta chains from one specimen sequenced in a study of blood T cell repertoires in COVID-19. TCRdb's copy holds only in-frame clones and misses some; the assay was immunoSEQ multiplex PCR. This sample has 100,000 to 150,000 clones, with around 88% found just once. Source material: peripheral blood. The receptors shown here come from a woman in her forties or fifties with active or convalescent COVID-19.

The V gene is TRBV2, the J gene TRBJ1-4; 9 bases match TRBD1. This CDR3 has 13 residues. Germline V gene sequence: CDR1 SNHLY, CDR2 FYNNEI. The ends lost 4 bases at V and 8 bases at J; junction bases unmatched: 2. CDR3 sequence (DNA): TGTGCCAGCAGTGGGGACAGGGAGGAAAAACTGTTTTTT. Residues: CASSGDREEKLFF.

The CDR3 here is CASSIEDRTEAFF. The CDR3 DNA is TGTGCCAGTAGTATAGAAGACAGGACTGAAGCTTTCTTT. This sequence joins TRBV19 and TRBJ1-1; tentatively, D is TRBD1 (6 bases). Per the germline V gene, CDR1 is LNHDA and CDR2 is SQIVND (reference sequence). V lost 0 bases and J 5 bases, leaving 7 bases between the germline ends. CDR3 length: 13 amino acids.

For the CDR3, the DNA is TGTGCCAGCAGCCTCAATCTCGGGGGCGAGCAGTACTTC. It translates to CASSLNLGGEQYF. This chain joins TRBV7-2 and TRBJ2-7; D may be TRBD2 (6 bases). Germline assignment: CDR1 SGHTA and CDR2 FQGNSA. There are 13 residues in the CDR3. Trimming stripped 5 bases from V and 6 bases from J, with 14 bases between.

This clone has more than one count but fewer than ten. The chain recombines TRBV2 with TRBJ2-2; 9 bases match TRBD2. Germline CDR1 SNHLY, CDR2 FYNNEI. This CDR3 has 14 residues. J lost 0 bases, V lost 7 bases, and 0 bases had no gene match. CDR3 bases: TGTGCCAGCAAGCGGGAGGCGAACACCGGGGAGCTGTTTTTT. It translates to CASKREANTGELFF. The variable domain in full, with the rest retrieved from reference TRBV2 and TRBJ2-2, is EPEVTQTPSHQVTQMGQEVILRCVPISNHLYFYWYRQILGQKVEFLVSFYNNEISEKSEIFDDQFSVERPDGSNFTLKIRSTKLEDSAMYFCASKREANTGELFFGEGSRLTVL.

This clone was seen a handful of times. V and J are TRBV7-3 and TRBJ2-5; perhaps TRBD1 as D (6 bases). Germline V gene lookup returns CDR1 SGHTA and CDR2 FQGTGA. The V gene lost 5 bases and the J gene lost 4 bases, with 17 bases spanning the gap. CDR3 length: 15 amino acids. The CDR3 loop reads CASSQTGNPGETQYF. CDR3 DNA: TGTGCCAGCAGCCAGACAGGCAACCCAGGAGAGACCCAGTACTTC.

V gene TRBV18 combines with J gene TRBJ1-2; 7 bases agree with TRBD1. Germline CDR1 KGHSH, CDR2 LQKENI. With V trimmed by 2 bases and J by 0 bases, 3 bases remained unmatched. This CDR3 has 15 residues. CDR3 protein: CASSPTGTANYGYTF. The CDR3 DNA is TGTGCCAGCTCACCAACCGGGACAGCTAACTATGGCTACACCTTC.

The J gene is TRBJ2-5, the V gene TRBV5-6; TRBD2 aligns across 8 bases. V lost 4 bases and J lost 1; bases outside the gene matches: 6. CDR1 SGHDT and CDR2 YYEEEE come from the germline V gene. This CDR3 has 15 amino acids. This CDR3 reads CASSDRTSPQETQYF. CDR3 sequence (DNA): TGTGCCAGCAGCGACAGGACTAGCCCCCAAGAGACCCAGTACTTC.

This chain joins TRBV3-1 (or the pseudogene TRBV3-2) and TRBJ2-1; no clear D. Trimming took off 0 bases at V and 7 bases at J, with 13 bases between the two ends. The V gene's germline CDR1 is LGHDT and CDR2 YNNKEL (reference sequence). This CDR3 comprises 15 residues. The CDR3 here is CASSQDRWAVNEQFF. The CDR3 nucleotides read TGTGCCAGCAGCCAAGATCGGTGGGCAGTTAATGAGCAGTTCTTC.

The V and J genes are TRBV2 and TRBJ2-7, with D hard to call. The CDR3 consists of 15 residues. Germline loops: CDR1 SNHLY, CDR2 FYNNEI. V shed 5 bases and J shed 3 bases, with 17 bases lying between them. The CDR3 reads CASSKSATENYEQYF. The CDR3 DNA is TGTGCCAGCAGTAAATCGGCGACGGAGAACTACGAGCAGTACTTC.

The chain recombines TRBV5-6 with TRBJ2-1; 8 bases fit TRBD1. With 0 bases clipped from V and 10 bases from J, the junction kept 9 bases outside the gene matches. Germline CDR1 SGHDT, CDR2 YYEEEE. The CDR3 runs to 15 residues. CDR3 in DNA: TGTGCCAGCAGCTTGGCAGGACAGGGTCGTCTCGAGCAGTTCTTC. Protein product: CASSLAGQGRLEQFF.

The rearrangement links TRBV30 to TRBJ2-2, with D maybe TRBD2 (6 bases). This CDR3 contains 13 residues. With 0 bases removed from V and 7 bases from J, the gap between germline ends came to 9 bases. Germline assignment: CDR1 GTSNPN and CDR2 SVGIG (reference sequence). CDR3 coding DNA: TGTGCCTGGAGTGTACGGGGGTACGGGGAGCTGTTTTTT. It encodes CAWSVRGYGELFF.

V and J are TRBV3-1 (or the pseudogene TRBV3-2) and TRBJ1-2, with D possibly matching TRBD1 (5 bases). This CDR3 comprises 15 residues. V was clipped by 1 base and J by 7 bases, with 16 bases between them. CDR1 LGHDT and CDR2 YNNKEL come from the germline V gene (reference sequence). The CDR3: CASSQVSGLGGGYTF. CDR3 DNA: TGTGCCAGCAGCCAAGTGTCAGGCTTGGGGGGTGGCTACACCTTC.

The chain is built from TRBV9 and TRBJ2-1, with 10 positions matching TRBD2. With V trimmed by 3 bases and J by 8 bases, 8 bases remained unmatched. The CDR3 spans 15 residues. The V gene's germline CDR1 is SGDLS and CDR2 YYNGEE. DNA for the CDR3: TGTGCCAGCAGCGCATCTAGCGGGAGTGTCCATGAGCAGTTCTTC. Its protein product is CASSASSGSVHEQFF.

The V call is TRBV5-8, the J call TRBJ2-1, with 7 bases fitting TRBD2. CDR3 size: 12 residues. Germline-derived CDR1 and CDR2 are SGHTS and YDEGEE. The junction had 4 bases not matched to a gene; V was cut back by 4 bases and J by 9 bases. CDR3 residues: CASSRTRGEQFF. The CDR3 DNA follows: TGTGCCAGCAGCCGGACTAGGGGTGAGCAGTTCTTC.

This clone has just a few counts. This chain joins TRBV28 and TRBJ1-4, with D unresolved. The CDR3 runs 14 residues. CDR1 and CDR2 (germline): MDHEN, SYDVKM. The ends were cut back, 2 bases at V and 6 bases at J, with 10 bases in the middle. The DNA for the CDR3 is TGTGCCAGCAGTTTAAGCAGGCAATATGAAAAACTGTTTTTT. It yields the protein CASSLSRQYEKLFF.

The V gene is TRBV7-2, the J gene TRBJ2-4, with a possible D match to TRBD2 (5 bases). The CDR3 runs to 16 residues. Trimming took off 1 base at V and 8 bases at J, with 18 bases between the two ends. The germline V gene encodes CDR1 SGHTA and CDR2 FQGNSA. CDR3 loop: CASSLVLAIEGDIQYF. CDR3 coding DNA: TGTGCCAGCAGCTTAGTTTTGGCGATTGAGGGAGACATTCAGTACTTC.

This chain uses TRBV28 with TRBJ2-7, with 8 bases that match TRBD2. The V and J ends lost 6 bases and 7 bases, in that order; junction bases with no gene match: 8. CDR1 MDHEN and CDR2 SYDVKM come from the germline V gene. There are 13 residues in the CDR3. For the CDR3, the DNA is TGTGCCAGCAGCCCCGGGGGGGGCGATGAGCAGTACTTC. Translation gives CASSPGGGDEQYF.

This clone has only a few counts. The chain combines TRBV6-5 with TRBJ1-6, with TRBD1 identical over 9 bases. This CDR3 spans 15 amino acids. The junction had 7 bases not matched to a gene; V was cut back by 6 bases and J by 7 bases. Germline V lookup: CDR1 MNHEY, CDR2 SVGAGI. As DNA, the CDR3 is TGTGCCAGCAGGGAGACAGGGGGAGGAAATTCACCCCTCCACTTT. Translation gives CASRETGGGNSPLHF.

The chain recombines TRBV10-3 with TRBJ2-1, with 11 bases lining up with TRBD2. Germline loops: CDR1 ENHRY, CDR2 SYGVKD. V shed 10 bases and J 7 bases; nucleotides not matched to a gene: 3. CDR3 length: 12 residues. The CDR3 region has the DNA TGTGCCACCAGACTAGCGGGGAATGAGCAGTTCTTC. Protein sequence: CATRLAGNEQFF.

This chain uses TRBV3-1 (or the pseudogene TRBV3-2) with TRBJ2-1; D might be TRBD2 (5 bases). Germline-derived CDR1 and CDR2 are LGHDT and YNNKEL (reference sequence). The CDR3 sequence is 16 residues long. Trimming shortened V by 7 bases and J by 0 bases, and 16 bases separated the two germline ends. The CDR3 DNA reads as TGTGCCAGCACCCACCGGGCGGGCCTCTCCTACAATGAGCAGTTCTTC. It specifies CASTHRAGLSYNEQFF.

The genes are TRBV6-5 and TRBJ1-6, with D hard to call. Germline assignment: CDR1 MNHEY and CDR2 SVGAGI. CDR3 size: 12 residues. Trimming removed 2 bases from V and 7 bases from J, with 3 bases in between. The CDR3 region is CASSYLNSPLHF. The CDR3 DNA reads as TGTGCCAGCAGTTACCTGAATTCACCCCTCCACTTT.

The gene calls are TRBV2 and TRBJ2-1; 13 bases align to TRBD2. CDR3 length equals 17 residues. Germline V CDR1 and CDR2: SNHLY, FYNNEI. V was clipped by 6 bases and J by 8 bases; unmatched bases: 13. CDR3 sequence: CASSPNGLAGARDEQFF. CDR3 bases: TGTGCCAGCAGCCCGAACGGACTAGCGGGAGCTCGGGATGAGCAGTTCTTC.

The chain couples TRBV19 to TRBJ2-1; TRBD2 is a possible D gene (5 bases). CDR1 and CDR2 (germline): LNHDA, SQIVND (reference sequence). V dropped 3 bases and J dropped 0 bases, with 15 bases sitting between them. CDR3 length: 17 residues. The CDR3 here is CASSIKDLAGSYNEQFF. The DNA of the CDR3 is TGTGCCAGTAGTATTAAAGATCTAGCTGGCTCCTACAATGAGCAGTTCTTC.

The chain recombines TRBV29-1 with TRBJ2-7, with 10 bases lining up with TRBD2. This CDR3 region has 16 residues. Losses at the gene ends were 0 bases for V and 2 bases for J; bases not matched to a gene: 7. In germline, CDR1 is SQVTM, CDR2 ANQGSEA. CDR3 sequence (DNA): TGCAGCGTTGAAGATCGGGGACTAGCGCGAGCCTACGAGCAGTACTTC. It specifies CSVEDRGLARAYEQYF.